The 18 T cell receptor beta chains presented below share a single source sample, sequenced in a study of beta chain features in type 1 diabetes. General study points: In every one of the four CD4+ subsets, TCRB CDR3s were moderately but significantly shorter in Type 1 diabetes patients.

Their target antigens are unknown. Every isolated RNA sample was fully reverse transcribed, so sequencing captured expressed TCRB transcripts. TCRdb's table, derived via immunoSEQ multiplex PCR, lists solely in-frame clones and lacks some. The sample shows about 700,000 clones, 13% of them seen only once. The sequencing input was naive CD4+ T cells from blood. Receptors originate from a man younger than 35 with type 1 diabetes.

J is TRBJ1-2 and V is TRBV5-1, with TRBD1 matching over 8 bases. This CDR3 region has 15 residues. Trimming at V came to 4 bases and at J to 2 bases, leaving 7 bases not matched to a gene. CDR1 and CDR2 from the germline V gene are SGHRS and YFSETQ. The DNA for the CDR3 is TGCGCCAGCAGCCCTTCGACAGGGGAAAACTATGGCTACACCTTC. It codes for CASSPSTGENYGYTF.

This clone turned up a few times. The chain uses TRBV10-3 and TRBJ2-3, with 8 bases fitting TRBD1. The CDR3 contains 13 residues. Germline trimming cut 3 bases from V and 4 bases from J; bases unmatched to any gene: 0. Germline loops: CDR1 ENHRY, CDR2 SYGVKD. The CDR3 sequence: CAISDRGPDTQYF. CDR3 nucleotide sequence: TGTGCCATCAGTGACAGGGGGCCAGATACGCAGTATTTT.

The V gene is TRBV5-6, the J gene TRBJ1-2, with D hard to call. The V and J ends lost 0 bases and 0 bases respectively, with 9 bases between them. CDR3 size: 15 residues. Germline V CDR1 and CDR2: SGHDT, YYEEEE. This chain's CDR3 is CASSLAQWTNYGYTF. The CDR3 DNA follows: TGTGCCAGCAGCTTGGCCCAGTGGACTAACTATGGCTACACCTTC.

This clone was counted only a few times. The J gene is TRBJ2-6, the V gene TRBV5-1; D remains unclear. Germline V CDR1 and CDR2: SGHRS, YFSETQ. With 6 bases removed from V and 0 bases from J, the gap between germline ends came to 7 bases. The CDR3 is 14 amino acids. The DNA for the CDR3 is TGCGCCAGCATGGGGATCTCTGGGGCCAACGTCCTGACTTTC. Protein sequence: CASMGISGANVLTF.

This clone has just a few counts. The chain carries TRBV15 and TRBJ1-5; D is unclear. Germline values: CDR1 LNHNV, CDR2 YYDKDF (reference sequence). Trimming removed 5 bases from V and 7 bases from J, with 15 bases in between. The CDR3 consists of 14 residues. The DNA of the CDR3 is TGTGCCACCAGCCCATATGGTGGTTACCAGCCCCAGCATTTT. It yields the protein CATSPYGGYQPQHF.

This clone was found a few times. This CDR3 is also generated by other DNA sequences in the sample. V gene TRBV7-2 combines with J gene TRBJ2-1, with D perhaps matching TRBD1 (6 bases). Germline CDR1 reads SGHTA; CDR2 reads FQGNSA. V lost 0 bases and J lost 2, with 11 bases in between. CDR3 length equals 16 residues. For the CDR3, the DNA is TGTGCCAGCAGCTTAGCGGGAGCAGGGGCCTACAATGAGCAGTTCTTC. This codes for CASSLAGAGAYNEQFF.

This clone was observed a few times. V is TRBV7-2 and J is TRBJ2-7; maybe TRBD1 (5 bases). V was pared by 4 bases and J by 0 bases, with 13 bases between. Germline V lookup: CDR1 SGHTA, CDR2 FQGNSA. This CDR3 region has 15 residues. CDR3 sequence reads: CASSSAGYLSYEQYF. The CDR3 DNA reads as TGTGCCAGCAGCTCCGCAGGGTATCTCTCCTACGAGCAGTACTTC.

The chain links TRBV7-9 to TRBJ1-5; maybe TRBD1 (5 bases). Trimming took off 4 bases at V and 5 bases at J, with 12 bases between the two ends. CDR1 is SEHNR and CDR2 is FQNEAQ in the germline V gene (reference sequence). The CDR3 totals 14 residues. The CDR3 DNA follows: TGTGCCAGCAGCTCAGAAGGGGCCTATCAGCCCCAGCATTTT. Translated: CASSSEGAYQPQHF.

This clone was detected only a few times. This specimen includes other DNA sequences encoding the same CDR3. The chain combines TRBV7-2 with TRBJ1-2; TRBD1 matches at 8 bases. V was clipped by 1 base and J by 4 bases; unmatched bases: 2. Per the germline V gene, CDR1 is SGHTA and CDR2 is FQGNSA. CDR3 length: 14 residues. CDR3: CASSLEGQGYGYTF. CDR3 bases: TGTGCCAGCAGCTTAGAAGGACAGGGCTATGGCTACACCTTC.

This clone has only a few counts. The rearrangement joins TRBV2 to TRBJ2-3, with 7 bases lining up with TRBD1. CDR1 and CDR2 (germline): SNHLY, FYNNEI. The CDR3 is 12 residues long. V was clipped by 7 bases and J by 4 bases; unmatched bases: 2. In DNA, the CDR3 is TGTGCCAGCACCCAGGGGGCAGATACGCAGTATTTT. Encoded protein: CASTQGADTQYF.

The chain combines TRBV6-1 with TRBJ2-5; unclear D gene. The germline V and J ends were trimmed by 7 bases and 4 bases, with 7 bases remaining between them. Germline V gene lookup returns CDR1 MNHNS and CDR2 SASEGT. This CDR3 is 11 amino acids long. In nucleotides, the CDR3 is TGTGCCAGCAATACCGTAGAGACCCAGTACTTC. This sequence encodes CASNTVETQYF.

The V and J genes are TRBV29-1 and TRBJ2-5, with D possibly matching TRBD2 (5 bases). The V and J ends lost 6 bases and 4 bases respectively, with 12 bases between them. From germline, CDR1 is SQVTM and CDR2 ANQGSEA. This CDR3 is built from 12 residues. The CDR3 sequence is CSVPRGGETQYF. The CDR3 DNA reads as TGCAGCGTCCCTAGAGGAGGAGAGACCCAGTACTTC.

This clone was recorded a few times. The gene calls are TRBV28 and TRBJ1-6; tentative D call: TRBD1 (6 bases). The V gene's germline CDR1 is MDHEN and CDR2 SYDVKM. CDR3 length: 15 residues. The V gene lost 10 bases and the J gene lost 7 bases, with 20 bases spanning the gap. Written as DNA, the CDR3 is TGTGCCATCCAAACAGGGACTTTGGGCAATTCACCCCTCCACTTT. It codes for CAIQTGTLGNSPLHF.

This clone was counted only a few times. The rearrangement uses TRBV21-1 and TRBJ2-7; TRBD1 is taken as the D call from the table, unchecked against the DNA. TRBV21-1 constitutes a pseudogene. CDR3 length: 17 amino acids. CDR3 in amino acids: CAGEGTGGLNPSYEQYF. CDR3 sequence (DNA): TGTGCCGGTGAAGGGACAGGGGGTTTGAATCCCTCCTACGAGCAGTACTTC.

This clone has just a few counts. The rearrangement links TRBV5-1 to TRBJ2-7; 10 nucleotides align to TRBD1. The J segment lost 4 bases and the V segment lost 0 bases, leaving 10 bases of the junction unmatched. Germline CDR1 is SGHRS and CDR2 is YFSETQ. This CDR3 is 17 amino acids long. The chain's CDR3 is CASSLGAPGTGEYEQYF. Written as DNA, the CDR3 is TGCGCCAGCAGCTTGGGGGCCCCCGGGACAGGGGAATACGAGCAGTACTTC.

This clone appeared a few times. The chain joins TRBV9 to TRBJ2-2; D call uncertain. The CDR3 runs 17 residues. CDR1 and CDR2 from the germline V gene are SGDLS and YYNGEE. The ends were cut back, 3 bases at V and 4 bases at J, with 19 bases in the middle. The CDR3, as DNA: TGTGCCAGCAGCGGAACAACGGGTGTAACCAGCACCGGGGAGCTGTTTTTT. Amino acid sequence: CASSGTTGVTSTGELFF.

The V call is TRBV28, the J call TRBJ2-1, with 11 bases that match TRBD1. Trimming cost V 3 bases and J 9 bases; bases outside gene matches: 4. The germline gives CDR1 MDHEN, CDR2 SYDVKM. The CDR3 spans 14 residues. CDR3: CASSLDRGQGEQFF. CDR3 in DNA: TGTGCCAGCAGTTTGGACAGGGGGCAAGGTGAGCAGTTCTTC.

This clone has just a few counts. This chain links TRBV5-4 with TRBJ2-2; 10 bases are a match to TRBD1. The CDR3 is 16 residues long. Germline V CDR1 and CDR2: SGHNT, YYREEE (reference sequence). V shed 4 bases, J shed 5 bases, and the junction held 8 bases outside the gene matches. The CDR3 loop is CASSRGGTGVTGELFF. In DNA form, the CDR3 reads TGTGCCAGCAGCCGGGGTGGGACAGGGGTAACCGGGGAGCTGTTTTTT.